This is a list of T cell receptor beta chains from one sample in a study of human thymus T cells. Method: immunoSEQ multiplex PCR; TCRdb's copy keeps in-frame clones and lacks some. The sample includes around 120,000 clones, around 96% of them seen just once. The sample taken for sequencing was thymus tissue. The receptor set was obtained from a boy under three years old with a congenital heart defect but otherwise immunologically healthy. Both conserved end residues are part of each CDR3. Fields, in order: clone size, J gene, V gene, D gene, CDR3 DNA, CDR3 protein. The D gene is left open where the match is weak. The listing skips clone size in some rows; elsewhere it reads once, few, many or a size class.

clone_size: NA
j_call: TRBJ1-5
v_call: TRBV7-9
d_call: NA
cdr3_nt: TGTGCCAGCAGCTTAGGGGCGTCGTACTCGGGCAATCAGCCCCAGCATTTT
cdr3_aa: CASSLGASYSGNQPQHF

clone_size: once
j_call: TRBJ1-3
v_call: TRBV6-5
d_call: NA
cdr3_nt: TGTGCCAGCAGTATAACGGCCTCTGGAAACACCATATATTTT
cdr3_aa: CASSITASGNTIYF

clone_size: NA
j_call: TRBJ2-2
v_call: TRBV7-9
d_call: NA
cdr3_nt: TGTGCCAGCAGCTTAGAACAAAGTAGCGGCGGGGAGCTGTTTTTT
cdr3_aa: CASSLEQSSGGELFF

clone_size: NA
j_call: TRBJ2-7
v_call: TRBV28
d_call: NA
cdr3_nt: TGTGCCAGCAGTTTGGTGGACGGTACCTACGAGCAGTACTTC
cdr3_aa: CASSLVDGTYEQYF

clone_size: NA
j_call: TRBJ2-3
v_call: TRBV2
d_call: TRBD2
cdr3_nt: TGTGCCAGCAGTGTCGGCGGGGGGGCGCCCGATACGCAGTATTTT
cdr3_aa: CASSVGGGAPDTQYF

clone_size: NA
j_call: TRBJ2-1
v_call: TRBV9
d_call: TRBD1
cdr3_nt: TGTGCCAGCCGGGGACAGGGGACCAATGAGCAGTTCTTC
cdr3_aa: CASRGQGTNEQFF

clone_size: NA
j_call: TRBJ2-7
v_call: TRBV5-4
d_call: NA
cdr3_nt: TGTGCCAGCAGCCCCGGGAGAGGGGGACCCTACGAGCAGTACTTC
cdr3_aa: CASSPGRGGPYEQYF

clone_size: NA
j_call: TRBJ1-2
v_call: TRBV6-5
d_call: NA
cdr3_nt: TGTGCCAGCAGTCTTCGCCCAGGGAGCTATGGCTACACCTTC
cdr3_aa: CASSLRPGSYGYTF

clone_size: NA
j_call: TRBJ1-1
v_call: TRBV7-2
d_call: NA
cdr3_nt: TGTGCCAGCAGCTTACAGCTTTTCATGAACACTGAAGCTTTCTTT
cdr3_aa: CASSLQLFMNTEAFF

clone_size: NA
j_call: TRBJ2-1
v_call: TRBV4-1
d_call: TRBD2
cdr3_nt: TGCGCCAGCAGCCAAGTAACTAGCGGGGGGTCCCAGTTCTTC
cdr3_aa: CASSQVTSGGSQFF

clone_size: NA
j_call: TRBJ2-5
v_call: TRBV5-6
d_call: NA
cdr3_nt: TGTGCCAGCAGCTGGGTGTGGGGGGCGCAAGAGACCCAGTACTTC
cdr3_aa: CASSWVWGAQETQYF

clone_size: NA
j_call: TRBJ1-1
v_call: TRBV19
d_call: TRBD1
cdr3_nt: TGTGCCAGTAGTCCCCCGACAGGGAAAGTCACTGAAGCTTTCTTT
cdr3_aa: CASSPPTGKVTEAFF

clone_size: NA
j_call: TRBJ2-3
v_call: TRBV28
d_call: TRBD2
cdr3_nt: TGTGCCAGCAGTTTTAGCGGGGGGCCTTCCCGCACAGATACGCAGTATTTT
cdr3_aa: CASSFSGGPSRTDTQYF

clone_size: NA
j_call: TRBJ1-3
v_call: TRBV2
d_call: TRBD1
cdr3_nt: TGTGCCAGCAACACCAGACAGGGAGAGCCCGGAAACACCATATATTTT
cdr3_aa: CASNTRQGEPGNTIYF

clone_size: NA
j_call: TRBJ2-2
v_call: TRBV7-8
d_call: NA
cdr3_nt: TGTGCCAGCAGCTGCCCGGGACATCCGAACACCGGGGAGCTGTTTTTT
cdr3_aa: CASSCPGHPNTGELFF

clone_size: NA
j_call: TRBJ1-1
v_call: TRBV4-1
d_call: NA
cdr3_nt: TGCGCCAGCAGCCCCCTAGGGTGGATGGACACTGAAGCTTTCTTT
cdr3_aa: CASSPLGWMDTEAFF

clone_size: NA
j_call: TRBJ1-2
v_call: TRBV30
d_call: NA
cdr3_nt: TGTGCCTGGAGTGAGTCCAGGGCCCCTGTTGGCTATGGCTACACCTTC
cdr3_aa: CAWSESRAPVGYGYTF

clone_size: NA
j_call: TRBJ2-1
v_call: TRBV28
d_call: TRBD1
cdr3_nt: TGTGCCAGCAGTTCGCTGGGGACAGGGGTGGCAAATGAGCAGTTCTTC
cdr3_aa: CASSSLGTGVANEQFF

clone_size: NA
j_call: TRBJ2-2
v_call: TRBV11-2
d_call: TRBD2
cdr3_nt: TGTGCCAGCAGTTCGGGGGGTAGGGAGCCCGGGGAGCTGTTTTTT
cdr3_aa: CASSSGGREPGELFF

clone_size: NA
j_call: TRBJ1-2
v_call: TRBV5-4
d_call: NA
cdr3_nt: TGTGCCAGCAGCGAGGTTGGGGGCTACACCTTC
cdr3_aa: CASSEVGGYTF

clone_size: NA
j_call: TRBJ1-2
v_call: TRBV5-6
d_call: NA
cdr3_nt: TGTGCCAGCAGCCCCGGACAGCTTCTAAACTATGGCTACACCTTC
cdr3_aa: CASSPGQLLNYGYTF

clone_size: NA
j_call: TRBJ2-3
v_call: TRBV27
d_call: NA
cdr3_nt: TGTGCCAGCAGTTGGCGGGACAGCTTCACAGATACGCAGTATTTT
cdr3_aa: CASSWRDSFTDTQYF

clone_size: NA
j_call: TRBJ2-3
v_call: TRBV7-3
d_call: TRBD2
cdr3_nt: TGTGCCAGCAGCCTCGGGACTAGCGGGGGGCGGGCAGATACGCAGTATTTT
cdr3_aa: CASSLGTSGGRADTQYF

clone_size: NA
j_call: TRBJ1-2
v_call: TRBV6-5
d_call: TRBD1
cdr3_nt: TGTGCCAGCAGTTACGGGACAGGGGGACGGCGTGGCTACACCTTC
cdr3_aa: CASSYGTGGRRGYTF

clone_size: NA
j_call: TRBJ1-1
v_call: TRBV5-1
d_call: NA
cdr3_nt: TGCGCCAGCAGTCCCGAGGTGGGAGCTATGAACACTGAAGCTTTCTTT
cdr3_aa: CASSPEVGAMNTEAFF

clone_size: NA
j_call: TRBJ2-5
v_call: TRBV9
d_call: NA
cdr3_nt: TGTGCCAGCAGCGTACCGGAACAGTCGAATAAAGAGACCCAGTACTTC
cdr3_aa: CASSVPEQSNKETQYF

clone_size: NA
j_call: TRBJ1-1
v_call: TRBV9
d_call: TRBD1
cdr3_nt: TGTGCCAGCAGCCCACACAGGGGGCTGAACACTGAAGCTTTCTTT
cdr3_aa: CASSPHRGLNTEAFF

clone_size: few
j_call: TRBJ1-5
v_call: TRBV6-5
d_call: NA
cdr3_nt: TGTGCCACCCTGTCGTATAGCAATCAGCCCCAGCATTTT
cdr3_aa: CATLSYSNQPQHF

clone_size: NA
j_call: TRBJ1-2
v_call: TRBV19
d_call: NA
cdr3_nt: TGTGCCAGTAGTGAGGGGAGGGTATCGGGCTATGGCTACACCTTC
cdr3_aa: CASSEGRVSGYGYTF

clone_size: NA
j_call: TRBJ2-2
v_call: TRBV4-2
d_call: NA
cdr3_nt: TGTGCCAGCAGCCAAGAACGGGGGTGGGGTAGAGGGACCGGGGAGCTGTTTTTT
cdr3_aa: CASSQERGWGRGTGELFF

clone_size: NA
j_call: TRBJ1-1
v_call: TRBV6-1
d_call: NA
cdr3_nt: TGTGCCAGCAGTACCCGCACTGAAGCTTTCTTT
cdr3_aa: CASSTRTEAFF

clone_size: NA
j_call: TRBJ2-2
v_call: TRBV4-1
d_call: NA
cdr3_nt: TGCGCCAGCAGCCAAGGTCACATCACCGGGGAGCTGTTTTTT
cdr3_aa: CASSQGHITGELFF

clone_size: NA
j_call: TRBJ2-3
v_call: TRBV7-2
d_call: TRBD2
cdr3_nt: TGTGCCAGCAGCAGTGCTAGCGGGGCCCCCAGCACAGATACGCAGTATTTT
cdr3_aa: CASSSASGAPSTDTQYF

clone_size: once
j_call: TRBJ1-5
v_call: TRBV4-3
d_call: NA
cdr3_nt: TGCGCCAGCAGCCAAGGGGTGTACAGCAATCAGCCCCAGCATTTT
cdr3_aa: CASSQGVYSNQPQHF

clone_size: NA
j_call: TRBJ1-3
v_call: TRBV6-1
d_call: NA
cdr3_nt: TGTGCCAGCACCAGCTCTGGGGGAAACACCATATATTTT
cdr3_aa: CASTSSGGNTIYF

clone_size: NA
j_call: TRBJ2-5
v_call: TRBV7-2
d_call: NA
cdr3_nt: TGTGCCAGCAGCTTAATCTACTTGGGGACAAGCCAAGAGACCCAGTACTTC
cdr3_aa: CASSLIYLGTSQETQYF

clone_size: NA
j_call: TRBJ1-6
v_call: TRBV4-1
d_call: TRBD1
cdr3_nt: TGCGCCAGCAGCCTCCAGGCAGGGGGCGCCAATAATTCACCCCTCCACTTT
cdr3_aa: CASSLQAGGANNSPLHF

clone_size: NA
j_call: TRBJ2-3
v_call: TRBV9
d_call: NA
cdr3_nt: TGTGCCAGCAGCACGGGCCGGACATCCAGCACAGATACGCAGTATTTT
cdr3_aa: CASSTGRTSSTDTQYF

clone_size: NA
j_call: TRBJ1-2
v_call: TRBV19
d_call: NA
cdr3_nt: TGTGCCAGTAGTATTGACCGAGCCTATGGTGGCTACACCTTC
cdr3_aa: CASSIDRAYGGYTF

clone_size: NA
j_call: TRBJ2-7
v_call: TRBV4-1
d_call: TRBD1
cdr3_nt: TGCGCCAGCAGCTTCGACCGGGACAGGGGGGGCTACGAGCAGTACTTC
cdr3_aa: CASSFDRDRGGYEQYF

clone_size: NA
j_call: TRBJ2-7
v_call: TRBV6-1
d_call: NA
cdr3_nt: TGTGCCAGCAGTGAAACTCGGGGCAGGGGAATCTACGAGCAGTACTTC
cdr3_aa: CASSETRGRGIYEQYF

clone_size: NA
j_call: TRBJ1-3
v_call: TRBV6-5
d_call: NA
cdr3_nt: TGTGCCAGCGGAACAGGGAACACCATATATTTT
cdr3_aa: CASGTGNTIYF

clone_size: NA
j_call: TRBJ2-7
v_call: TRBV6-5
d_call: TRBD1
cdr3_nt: TGTGCCAGCAGTTACCACAGACCAGGGGGTGGATACGAGCAGTACTTC
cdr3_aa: CASSYHRPGGGYEQYF